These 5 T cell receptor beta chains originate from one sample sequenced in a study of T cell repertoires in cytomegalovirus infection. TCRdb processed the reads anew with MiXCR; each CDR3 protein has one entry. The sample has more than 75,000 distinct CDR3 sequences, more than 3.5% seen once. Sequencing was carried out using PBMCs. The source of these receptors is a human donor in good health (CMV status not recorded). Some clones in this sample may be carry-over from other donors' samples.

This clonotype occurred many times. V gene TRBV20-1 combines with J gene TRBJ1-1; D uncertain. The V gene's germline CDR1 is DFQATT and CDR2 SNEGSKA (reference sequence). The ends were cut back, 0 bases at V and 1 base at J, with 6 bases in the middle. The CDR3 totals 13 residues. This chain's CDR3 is CSARDLGNTEAFF. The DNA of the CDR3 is TGCAGTGCTAGAGATCTCGGGAACACTGAAGCTTTCTTT.

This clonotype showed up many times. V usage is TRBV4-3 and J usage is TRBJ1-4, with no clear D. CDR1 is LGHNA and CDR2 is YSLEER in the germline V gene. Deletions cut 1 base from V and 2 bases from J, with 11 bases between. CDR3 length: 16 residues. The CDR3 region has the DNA TGCGCCAGCAGCCAAGGAGGGTTAGTGACTAATGAAAAACTGTTTTTT. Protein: CASSQGGLVTNEKLFF.

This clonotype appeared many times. The CDR3 sequence is CATSDLGGPSYEQYF. Written as DNA, the CDR3 is TGTGCCACCAGTGATTTGGGGGGTCCCTCCTACGAGCAGTACTTC. V usage is TRBV24-1 and J usage is TRBJ2-7, with D possibly called TRBD1 or TRBD2 (5 bases each). The CDR3 totals 15 residues. V was clipped by 0 bases and J by 0 bases, with 8 bases between them. CDR1 and CDR2 (germline): KGHDR, SFDVKD.

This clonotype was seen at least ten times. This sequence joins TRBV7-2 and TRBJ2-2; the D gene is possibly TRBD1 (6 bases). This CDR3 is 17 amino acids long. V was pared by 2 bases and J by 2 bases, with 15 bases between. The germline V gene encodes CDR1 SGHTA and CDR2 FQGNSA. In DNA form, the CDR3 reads TGTGCCAGCAGCTTACGCAGGGGCAGTCCTAACACCGGGGAGCTGTTTTTT. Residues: CASSLRRGSPNTGELFF.

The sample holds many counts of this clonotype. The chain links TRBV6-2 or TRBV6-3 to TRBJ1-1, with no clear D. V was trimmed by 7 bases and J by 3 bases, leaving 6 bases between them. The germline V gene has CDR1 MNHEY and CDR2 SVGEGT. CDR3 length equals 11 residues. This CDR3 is CASMYYTEAFF. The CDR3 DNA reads TGTGCCAGCATGTACTACACTGAAGCTTTCTTT.